This section outlines one T cell receptor beta chain sequence together with its context. The target antigen is unknown. These data come from a study of response to subunit inactivated influenza vaccine. Study-wide findings and caveats: Every seasonal influenza vaccination brings in few new T cells, the authors suggested.

TCRdb recomputed calls from the RT-PCR reads with MiXCR, one row per CDR3 protein. The table has 250,000 to 350,000 distinct CDR3 sequences, roughly 22% seen once. Germline loops: CDR1 LNHDA, CDR2 SQIVND (reference sequence). V gave up 3 bases and J gave up 2 bases, with 17 bases separating them. CDR3 length: 17 amino acids. Sample: PBMCs from blood, taken less than 22 months after vaccination. The chain couples TRBV19 to TRBJ2-1, with TRBD1 as a possible D gene (6 bases). The receptor's source is a man between 50 and 75 years old who received an inactivated influenza vaccine. The chain's CDR3 is CASSMTLVGGTYNEQFF. Written as DNA, the CDR3 is TGTGCCAGTAGTATGACCCTTGTAGGGGGAACCTACAATGAGCAGTTCTTC.